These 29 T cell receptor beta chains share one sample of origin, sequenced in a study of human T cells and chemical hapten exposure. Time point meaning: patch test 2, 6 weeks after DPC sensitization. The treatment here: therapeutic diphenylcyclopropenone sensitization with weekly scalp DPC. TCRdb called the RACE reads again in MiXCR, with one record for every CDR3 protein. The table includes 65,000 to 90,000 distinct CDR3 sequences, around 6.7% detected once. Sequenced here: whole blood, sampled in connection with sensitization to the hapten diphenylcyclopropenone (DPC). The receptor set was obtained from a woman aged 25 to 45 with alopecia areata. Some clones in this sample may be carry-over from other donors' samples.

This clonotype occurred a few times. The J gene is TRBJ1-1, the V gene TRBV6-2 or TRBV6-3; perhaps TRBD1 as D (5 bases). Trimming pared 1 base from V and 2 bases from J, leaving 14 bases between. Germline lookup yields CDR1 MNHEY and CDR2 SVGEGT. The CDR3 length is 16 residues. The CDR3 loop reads CASSYYSPGRNTEAFF. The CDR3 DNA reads TGTGCCAGCAGTTACTACAGTCCAGGGCGAAACACTGAAGCTTTCTTT.

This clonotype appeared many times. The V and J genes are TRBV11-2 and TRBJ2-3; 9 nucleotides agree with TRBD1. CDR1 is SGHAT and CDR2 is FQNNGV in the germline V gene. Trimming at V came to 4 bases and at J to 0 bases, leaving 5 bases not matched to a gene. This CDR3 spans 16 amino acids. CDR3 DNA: TGTGCCAGCAGCTCAAGAGGGACAGGGAGCACAGATACGCAGTATTTT. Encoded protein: CASSSRGTGSTDTQYF. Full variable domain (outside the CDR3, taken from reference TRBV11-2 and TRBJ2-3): EAGVAQSPRYKIIEKRQSVAFWCNPISGHATLYWYQQILGQGPKLLIQFQNNGVVDDSQLPKDRFSAERLKGVDSTLKIQPAKLEDSAVYLCASSSRGTGSTDTQYFGPGTRLTVL.

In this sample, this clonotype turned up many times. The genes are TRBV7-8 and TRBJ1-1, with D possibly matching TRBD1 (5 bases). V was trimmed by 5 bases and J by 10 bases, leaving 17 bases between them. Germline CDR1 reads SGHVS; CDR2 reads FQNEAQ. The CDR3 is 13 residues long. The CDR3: CASSPPGRAIAFF. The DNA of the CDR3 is TGTGCCAGCAGCCCCCCGGGACGGGCAATAGCTTTCTTT.

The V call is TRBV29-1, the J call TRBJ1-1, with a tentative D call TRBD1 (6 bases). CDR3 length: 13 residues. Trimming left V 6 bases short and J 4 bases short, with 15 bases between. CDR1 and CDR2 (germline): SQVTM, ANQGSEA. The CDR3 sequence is CSVSTGYPTEAFF. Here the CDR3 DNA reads TGCAGCGTCTCCACAGGGTACCCCACTGAAGCTTTCTTT.

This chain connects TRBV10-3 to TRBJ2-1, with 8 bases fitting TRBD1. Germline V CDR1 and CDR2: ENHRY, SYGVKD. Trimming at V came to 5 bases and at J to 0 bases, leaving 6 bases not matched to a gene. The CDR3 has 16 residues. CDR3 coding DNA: TGTGCCATCAGTATAGGACAGGGAGGCTCCTACAATGAGCAGTTCTTC. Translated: CAISIGQGGSYNEQFF.

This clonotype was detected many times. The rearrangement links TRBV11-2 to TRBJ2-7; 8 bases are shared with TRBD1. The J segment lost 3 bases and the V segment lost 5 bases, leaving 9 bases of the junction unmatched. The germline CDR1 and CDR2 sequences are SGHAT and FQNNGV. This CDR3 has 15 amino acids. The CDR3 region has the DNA TGTGCCAGCAGCCCGGTTACAGGGGGACTCTACGAGCAGTACTTC. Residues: CASSPVTGGLYEQYF.

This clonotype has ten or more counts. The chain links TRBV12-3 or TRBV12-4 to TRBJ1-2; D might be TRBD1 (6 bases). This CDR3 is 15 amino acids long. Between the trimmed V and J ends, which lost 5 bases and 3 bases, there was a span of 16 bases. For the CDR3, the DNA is TGTGCCAGCAGTCCCCGGGACACTGGTCACTATGGCTACACCTTC. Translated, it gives CASSPRDTGHYGYTF.

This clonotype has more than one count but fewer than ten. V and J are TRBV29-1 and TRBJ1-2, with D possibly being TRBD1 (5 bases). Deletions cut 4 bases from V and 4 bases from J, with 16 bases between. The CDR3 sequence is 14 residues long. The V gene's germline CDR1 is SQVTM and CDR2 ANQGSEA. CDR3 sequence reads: CSVGGTGVPYGYTF. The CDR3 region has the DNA TGCAGCGTTGGGGGGACGGGGGTCCCCTATGGCTACACCTTC.

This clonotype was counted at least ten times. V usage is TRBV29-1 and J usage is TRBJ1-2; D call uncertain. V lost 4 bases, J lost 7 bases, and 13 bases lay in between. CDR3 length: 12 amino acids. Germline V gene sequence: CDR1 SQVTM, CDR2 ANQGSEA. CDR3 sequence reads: CSVVNSEGGYTF. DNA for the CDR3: TGCAGCGTTGTAAATTCGGAGGGTGGCTACACCTTC.

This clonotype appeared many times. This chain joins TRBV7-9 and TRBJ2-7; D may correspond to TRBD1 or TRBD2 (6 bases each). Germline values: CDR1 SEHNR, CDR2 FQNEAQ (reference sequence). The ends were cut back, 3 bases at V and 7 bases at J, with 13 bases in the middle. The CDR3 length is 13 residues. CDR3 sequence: CASSFIGGGEQYF. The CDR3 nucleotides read TGTGCCAGCAGCTTTATAGGAGGGGGTGAGCAGTACTTC. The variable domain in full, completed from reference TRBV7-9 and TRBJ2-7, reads DTGVSQNPRHKITKRGQNVTFRCDPISEHNRLYWYRQTLGQGPEFLTYFQNEAQLEKSRLLSDRFSAERPKGSFSTLEIQRTEQGDSAMYLCASSFIGGGEQYFGPGTRLTVT.

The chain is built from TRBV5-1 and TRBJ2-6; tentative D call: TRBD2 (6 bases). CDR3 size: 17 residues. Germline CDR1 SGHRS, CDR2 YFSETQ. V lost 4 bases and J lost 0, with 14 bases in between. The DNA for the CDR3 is TGCGCCAGCAGCGCGGGACTTCAGGCCTCTGGGGCCAACGTCCTGACTTTC. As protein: CASSAGLQASGANVLTF.

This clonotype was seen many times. The CDR3 spells CASSLAVETQYF. CDR3 bases: TGCGCCAGCAGCTTGGCCGTAGAGACCCAGTACTTC. The chain links TRBV5-1 to TRBJ2-5; D not certain. The CDR3 has 12 amino acids. V was trimmed by 0 bases and J by 4 bases, leaving 4 bases between them. Germline CDR1 SGHRS, CDR2 YFSETQ.

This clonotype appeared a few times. CDR3 DNA sequence: TGCGCCAGCAGCTACGGACAGCTAGGGGGGGAGCTGTTTTTT. Translating it yields CASSYGQLGGELFF. The chain has TRBV5-1 and TRBJ2-2; weak D call: TRBD1 (6 bases). The CDR3 has 14 residues. V lost 3 bases and J lost 8, with 14 bases in between. Germline CDR1 SGHRS, CDR2 YFSETQ.

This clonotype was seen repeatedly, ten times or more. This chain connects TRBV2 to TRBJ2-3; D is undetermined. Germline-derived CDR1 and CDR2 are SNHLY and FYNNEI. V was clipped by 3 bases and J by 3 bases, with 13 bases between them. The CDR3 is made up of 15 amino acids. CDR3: CASSDLGATTDTQYF. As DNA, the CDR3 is TGTGCCAGCAGTGACCTGGGCGCTACTACAGATACGCAGTATTTT.

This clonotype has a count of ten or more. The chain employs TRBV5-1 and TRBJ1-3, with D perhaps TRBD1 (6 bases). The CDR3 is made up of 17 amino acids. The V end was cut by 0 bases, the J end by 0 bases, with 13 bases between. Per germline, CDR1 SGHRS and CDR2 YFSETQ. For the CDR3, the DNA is TGCGCCAGCAGCTTGGCCGGGACACCAAGCTCTGGAAACACCATATATTTT. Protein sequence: CASSLAGTPSSGNTIYF.

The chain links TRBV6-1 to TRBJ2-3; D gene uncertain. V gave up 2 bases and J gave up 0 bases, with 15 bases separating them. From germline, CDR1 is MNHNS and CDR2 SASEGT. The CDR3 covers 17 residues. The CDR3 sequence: CASSEREYIISTDTQYF. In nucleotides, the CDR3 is TGTGCCAGCAGTGAAAGGGAATACATTATTAGCACAGATACGCAGTATTTT.

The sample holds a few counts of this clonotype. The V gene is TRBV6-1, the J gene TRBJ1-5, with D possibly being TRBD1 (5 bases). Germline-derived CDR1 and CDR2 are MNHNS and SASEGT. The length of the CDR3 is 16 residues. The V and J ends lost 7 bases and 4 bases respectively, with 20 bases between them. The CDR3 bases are TGTGCCAGCATCCCGGGACGGGACGGGATAAATCAGCCCCAGCATTTT. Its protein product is CASIPGRDGINQPQHF.

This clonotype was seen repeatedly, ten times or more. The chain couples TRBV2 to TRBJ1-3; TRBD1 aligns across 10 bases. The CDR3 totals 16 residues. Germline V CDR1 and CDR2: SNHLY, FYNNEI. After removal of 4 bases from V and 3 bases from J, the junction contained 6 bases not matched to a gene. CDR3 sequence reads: CASSADRGPVGNTIYF. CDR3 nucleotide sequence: TGTGCCAGCAGTGCCGACAGGGGGCCTGTTGGAAACACCATATATTTT.

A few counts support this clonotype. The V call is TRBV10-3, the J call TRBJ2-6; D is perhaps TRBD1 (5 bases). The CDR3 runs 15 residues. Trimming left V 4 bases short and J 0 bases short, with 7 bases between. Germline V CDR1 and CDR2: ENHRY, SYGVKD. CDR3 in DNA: TGTGCCATCAGTGTGGGGCCCTCTGGGGCCAACGTCCTGACTTTC. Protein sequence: CAISVGPSGANVLTF.

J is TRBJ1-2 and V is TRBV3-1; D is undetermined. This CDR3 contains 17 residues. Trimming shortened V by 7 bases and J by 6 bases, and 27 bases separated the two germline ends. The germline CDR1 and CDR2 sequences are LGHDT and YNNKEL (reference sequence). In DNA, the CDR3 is TGTGCCAGCACTCGAGACCCGCGAGGGTTTGATAGTAATGGCTACACCTTC. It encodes CASTRDPRGFDSNGYTF.

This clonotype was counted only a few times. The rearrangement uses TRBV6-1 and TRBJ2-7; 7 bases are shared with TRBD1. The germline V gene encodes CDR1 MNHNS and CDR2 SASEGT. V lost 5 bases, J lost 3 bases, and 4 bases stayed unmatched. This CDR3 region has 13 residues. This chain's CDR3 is CASSYRTGYEQYF. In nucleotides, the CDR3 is TGTGCCAGCAGTTACAGGACAGGCTACGAGCAGTACTTC.

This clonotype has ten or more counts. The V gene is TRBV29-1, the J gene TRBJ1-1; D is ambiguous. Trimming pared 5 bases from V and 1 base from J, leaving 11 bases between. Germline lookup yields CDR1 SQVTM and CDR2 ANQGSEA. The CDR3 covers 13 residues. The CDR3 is CSVLVYSNTEAFF. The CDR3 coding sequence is TGCAGCGTTCTGGTGTACTCGAACACTGAAGCTTTCTTT.

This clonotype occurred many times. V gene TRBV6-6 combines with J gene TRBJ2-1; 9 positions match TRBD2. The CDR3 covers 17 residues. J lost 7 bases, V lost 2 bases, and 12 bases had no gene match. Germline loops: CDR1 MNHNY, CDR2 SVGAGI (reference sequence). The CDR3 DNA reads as TGTGCCAGCAGTTACCCCACATCTGGACTAGCGAGGAATGAGCAGTTCTTC. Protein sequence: CASSYPTSGLARNEQFF.

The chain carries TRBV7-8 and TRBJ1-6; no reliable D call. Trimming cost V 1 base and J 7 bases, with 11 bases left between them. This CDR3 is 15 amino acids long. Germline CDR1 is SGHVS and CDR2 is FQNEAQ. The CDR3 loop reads CASSLVRIGNSPLHF. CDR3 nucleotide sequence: TGTGCCAGCAGCTTAGTGAGGATTGGCAATTCACCCCTCCACTTT.

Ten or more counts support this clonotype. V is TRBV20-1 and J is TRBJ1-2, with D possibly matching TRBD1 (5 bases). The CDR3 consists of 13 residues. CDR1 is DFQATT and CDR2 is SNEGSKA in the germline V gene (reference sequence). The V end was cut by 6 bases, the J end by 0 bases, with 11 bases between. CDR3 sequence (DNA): TGCAGTGCACGGACAAACCCTAACTATGGCTACACCTTC. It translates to CSARTNPNYGYTF.

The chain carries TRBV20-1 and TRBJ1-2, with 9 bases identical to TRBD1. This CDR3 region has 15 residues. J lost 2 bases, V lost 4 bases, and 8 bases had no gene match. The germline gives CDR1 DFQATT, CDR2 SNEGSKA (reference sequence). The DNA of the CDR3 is TGCAGTGCTATAGAGTGGGGACAGGGAAACTATGGCTACACCTTC. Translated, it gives CSAIEWGQGNYGYTF.

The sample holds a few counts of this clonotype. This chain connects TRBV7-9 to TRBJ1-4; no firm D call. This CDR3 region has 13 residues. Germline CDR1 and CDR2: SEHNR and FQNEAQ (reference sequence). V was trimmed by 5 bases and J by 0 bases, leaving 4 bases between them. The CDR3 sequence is CASSISTNEKLFF. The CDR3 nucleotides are TGTGCCAGCAGCATCTCAACTAATGAAAAACTGTTTTTT. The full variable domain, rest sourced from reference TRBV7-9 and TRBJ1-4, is DTGVSQNPRHKITKRGQNVTFRCDPISEHNRLYWYRQTLGQGPEFLTYFQNEAQLEKSRLLSDRFSAERPKGSFSTLEIQRTEQGDSAMYLCASSISTNEKLFFGSGTQLSVL.

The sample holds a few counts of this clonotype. The CDR3 loop reads CSAKNKLGESGANVLTF. CDR3 coding DNA: TGCAGTGCTAAGAACAAACTGGGAGAGTCTGGGGCCAACGTCCTGACTTTC. The rearrangement uses TRBV20-1 and TRBJ2-6; D might be TRBD2 (5 bases). Germline CDR1 reads DFQATT; CDR2 reads SNEGSKA (reference sequence). This CDR3 is built from 17 residues. Trimming stripped 4 bases from V and 1 base from J, with 17 bases between.

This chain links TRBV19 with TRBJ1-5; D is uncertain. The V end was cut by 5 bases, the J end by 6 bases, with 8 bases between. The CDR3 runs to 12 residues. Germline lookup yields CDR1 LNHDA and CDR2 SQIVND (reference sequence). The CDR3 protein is CASSPPAQPQHF. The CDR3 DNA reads TGTGCCAGTAGTCCCCCGGCTCAGCCCCAGCATTTT. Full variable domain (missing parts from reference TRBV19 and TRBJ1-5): DGGITQSPKYLFRKEGQNVTLSCEQNLNHDAMYWYRQDPGQGLRLIYYSQIVNDFQKGDIAEGYSVSREKKESFPLTVTSAQKNPTAFYLCASSPPAQPQHFGDGTRLSIL.